A single sample is the source of the 28 T cell receptor beta chains below, sequenced in a study of vaccination effects on CD4 cells after COVID-19. Sequencing was performed with immunoSEQ multiplex PCR; in TCRdb, only in-frame clones are kept and a portion is missing. Here the sample spans around 22,000 clones, 76% being singletons. These receptors have no identified antigens. Before sequencing took place, the ViraFEST assay used viral peptide pools to expand antigen-specific CD4+ T cells. Following culture for 9 to 11 days, CD4+ T cells were isolated. Participants completed two doses of the BNT162b2 or mRNA-1273 vaccine. The starting material was CD4+ T cells from PBMCs cultured with HCoV-229E spike peptides, obtained after COVID-19 vaccination. These receptors were taken from a human donor who received a COVID-19 vaccine.

The rearrangement links TRBV11-3 to TRBJ2-3; maybe TRBD2 (6 bases). The CDR3 contains 13 residues. Trimming stripped 6 bases from V and 4 bases from J, with 11 bases between. Germline V CDR1 and CDR2: SGHNT, YENEEA. CDR3 protein: CASRGGWSDTQYF. Written as DNA, the CDR3 is TGTGCCAGCAGGGGGGGATGGTCAGATACGCAGTATTTT.

The rearrangement uses TRBV7-2 and TRBJ2-6; 7 positions agree with TRBD1. This CDR3 has 15 amino acids. CDR1 SGHTA and CDR2 FQGNSA come from the germline V gene. Trimming at V came to 4 bases and at J to 2 bases, leaving 2 bases not matched to a gene. CDR3 sequence: CASSSTGAGANVLTF. Written as DNA, the CDR3 is TGTGCCAGCAGCTCTACAGGGGCTGGGGCCAACGTCCTGACTTTC. Supplemented by reference TRBV7-2 and TRBJ2-6, the full variable domain reads GAGVSQSPSNKVTEKGKDVELRCDPISGHTALYWYRQSLGQGLEFLIYFQGNSAPDKSGLPSDRFSAERTGGSVSTLTIQRTQQEDSAVYLCASSSTGAGANVLTFGAGSRLTVL.

The chain joins TRBV19 to TRBJ1-1; the D gene is possibly TRBD1 (6 bases). Germline V lookup: CDR1 LNHDA, CDR2 SQIVND (reference sequence). V was trimmed by 5 bases and J by 1 base, leaving 11 bases between them. This CDR3 has 14 amino acids. The DNA for the CDR3 is TGTGCCAGTAGTTTCGGGACACCGAACACTGAAGCTTTCTTT. It codes for CASSFGTPNTEAFF.

The CDR3 region is CASSEDSRDHQPQHF. CDR3 nucleotides: TGCGCCAGCAGTGAGGATTCCAGGGATCATCAGCCCCAGCATTTT. This rearrangement joins TRBV10-1 to TRBJ1-5; possible D gene TRBD1, 5 bases. CDR1 is WNHNN and CDR2 is SYGVQD in the germline V gene (reference sequence). The CDR3 is 15 residues long. V was clipped by 2 bases and J by 5 bases, with 13 bases between them.

A single count supports this clone. This chain uses TRBV6-5 with TRBJ1-2, with 10 bases fitting TRBD1. The V segment lost 6 bases and the J segment 5 bases; nucleotides outside the gene matches: 6. The CDR3 length is 14 residues. The germline CDR1 and CDR2 sequences are MNHEY and SVGAGI. DNA for the CDR3: TGTGCCAGCAGACGACGACAGGGGGCGTATGGCTACACCTTC. As protein: CASRRRQGAYGYTF.

This clone was found a few times. The V call is TRBV27, the J call TRBJ1-2; the match to TRBD1 covers 8 bases. CDR1 and CDR2 (germline): MNHEY, SMNVEV (reference sequence). Losses at the gene ends were 5 bases for V and 7 bases for J; bases not matched to a gene: 24. This CDR3 has 19 residues. The chain's CDR3 is CASSLMGGLAGQGIGGYTF. DNA for the CDR3: TGTGCCAGCAGTCTCATGGGGGGGTTGGCTGGACAGGGTATCGGTGGCTACACCTTC.

The chain employs TRBV19 and TRBJ1-3; maybe TRBD1 (5 bases). The ends were cut back, 7 bases at V and 0 bases at J, with 10 bases in the middle. Germline V gene lookup returns CDR1 LNHDA and CDR2 SQIVND (reference sequence). The CDR3 is 14 amino acids. The CDR3 region has the DNA TGTGCCAGTATTAGGGGTAACTCTGGAAACACCATATATTTT. It translates to CASIRGNSGNTIYF.

The chain uses TRBV27 and TRBJ2-1, with a tentative D call TRBD2 (5 bases). V was pared by 3 bases and J by 0 bases, with 9 bases between. CDR3 length: 15 residues. Germline CDR1 is MNHEY and CDR2 is SMNVEV (reference sequence). Written as DNA, the CDR3 is TGTGCCAGCAGTTTGGAGCGGAGCTCCTACAATGAGCAGTTCTTC. Its protein is CASSLERSSYNEQFF.

This sequence joins TRBV19 and TRBJ2-2, with D possibly matching TRBD1 (5 bases). Trimming took off 4 bases at V and 1 base at J, with 10 bases between the two ends. The germline V gene encodes CDR1 LNHDA and CDR2 SQIVND (reference sequence). The CDR3 contains 15 residues. The DNA for the CDR3 is TGTGCCAGTAGTAATCAGGGCATGAACACCGGGGAGCTGTTTTTT. Amino acid sequence: CASSNQGMNTGELFF.

This clone was seen a few times. V gene TRBV18 combines with J gene TRBJ1-3; TRBD1 aligns across 8 bases. From germline, CDR1 is KGHSH and CDR2 LQKENI. The CDR3 loop spans 15 amino acids. V dropped 6 bases and J dropped 0; count of bases not matched to a gene: 4. CDR3 loop: CASSSTGDSGNTIYF. CDR3 sequence (DNA): TGTGCCAGCTCCTCGACAGGGGACTCTGGAAACACCATATATTTT.

The chain recombines TRBV5-4 with TRBJ2-2; D not resolved. V was cut by 5 bases and J by 4 bases, with 12 bases left in between. The CDR3 has 14 amino acids. Per germline, CDR1 SGHNT and CDR2 YYREEE (reference sequence). CDR3 sequence (DNA): TGTGCCAGCAGTCATGGCCCTTCCACCGGGGAGCTGTTTTTT. It encodes CASSHGPSTGELFF.

This rearrangement joins TRBV30 to TRBJ2-2; D call uncertain. Germline assignment: CDR1 GTSNPN and CDR2 SVGIG (reference sequence). Trimming cost V 2 bases and J 6 bases, with 7 bases left between them. The CDR3 loop spans 12 amino acids. CDR3 DNA sequence: TGTGCCTGGAGTTTAAACCCCGGGGAGCTGTTTTTT. Translated, it gives CAWSLNPGELFF.

With respect to this clone: Additional DNA sequences in this sample encode the identical CDR3. The chain uses TRBV27 and TRBJ1-1; no clear D gene. Trimming stripped 3 bases from V and 1 base from J, with 6 bases between. CDR1 MNHEY and CDR2 SMNVEV come from the germline V gene (reference sequence). The CDR3 runs to 13 residues. CDR3 nucleotides: TGTGCCAGCAGTTTCAACCAGAACACTGAAGCTTTCTTT. Translation gives CASSFNQNTEAFF.

This chain uses TRBV10-3 with TRBJ2-7; D unresolved. Germline V CDR1 and CDR2: ENHRY, SYGVKD. The V end was cut by 2 bases, the J end by 6 bases, with 8 bases between. The CDR3 is 12 residues long. The CDR3 loop is CAISEPFSEQYF. Written as DNA, the CDR3 is TGTGCCATCAGTGAGCCCTTCTCCGAGCAGTACTTC.

V usage is TRBV7-6 and J usage is TRBJ2-7; TRBD1 agrees at 8 bases. CDR3 length: 17 amino acids. Losses at the gene ends were 1 base for V and 4 bases for J; bases not matched to a gene: 12. Germline assignment: CDR1 SGHVS and CDR2 FNYEAQ. CDR3: CASSLVAAGQGGYEQYF. Here the CDR3 DNA reads TGTGCCAGCAGCTTAGTGGCAGCAGGACAGGGTGGGTACGAGCAGTACTTC.

This chain uses TRBV3-1 (or the pseudogene TRBV3-2) with TRBJ1-2, with D uncertain. Trimming removed 6 bases from V and 5 bases from J, with 7 bases in between. This CDR3 has 11 residues. Germline CDR1 is LGHDT and CDR2 is YNNKEL (reference sequence). CDR3 DNA sequence: TGTGCCAGCAGTTCCTTATATGGCTACACCTTC. This codes for CASSSLYGYTF.

The rearrangement joins TRBV28 to TRBJ2-7; D is perhaps TRBD2 (6 bases). Germline CDR1 MDHEN, CDR2 SYDVKM. The CDR3 contains 12 residues. V was clipped by 8 bases and J by 5 bases, with 13 bases between them. Here the CDR3 DNA reads TGTGCCAGCCGCGGGACTGTAAACGAGCAGTACTTC. Encoded protein: CASRGTVNEQYF. The complete variable domain, with remaining parts taken from reference TRBV28 and TRBJ2-7, reads DVKVTQSSRYLVKRTGEKVFLECVQDMDHENMFWYRQDPGLGLRLIYFSYDVKMKEKGDIPEGYSVSREKKERFSLILESASTNQTSMYLCASRGTVNEQYFGPGTRLTVT.

In this sample, this clone turned up a few times. The chain is built from TRBV11-2 and TRBJ2-5, with 7 positions matching TRBD2. This CDR3 has 17 residues. Germline V gives CDR1 SGHAT, CDR2 FQNNGV. V shed 5 bases, J shed 2 bases, and the junction held 14 bases outside the gene matches. In nucleotides, the CDR3 is TGTGCCAGCAGCCAATCTAATTGGGAGGGGATACAAGAGACCCAGTACTTC. Residues: CASSQSNWEGIQETQYF.

This chain joins TRBV13 and TRBJ2-3, with TRBD2 identical over 9 bases. Germline V gives CDR1 PRHDT, CDR2 FYEKMQ (reference sequence). CDR3 size: 17 residues. Germline trimming cut 4 bases from V and 2 bases from J; bases unmatched to any gene: 10. CDR3 region: CASSSPGGRAPTDTQYF. In nucleotides, the CDR3 is TGTGCCAGCAGCTCTCCTGGCGGGAGGGCCCCCACAGATACGCAGTATTTT. The variable domain in full, with the rest retrieved from reference TRBV13 and TRBJ2-3, is AAGVIQSPRHLIKEKRETATLKCYPIPRHDTVYWYQQGPGQDPQFLISFYEKMQSDKGSIPDRFSAQQFSDYHSELNMSSLELGDSALYFCASSSPGGRAPTDTQYFGPGTRLTVL.

J is TRBJ2-3 and V is TRBV7-9, with TRBD1 matching over 10 bases. Germline lookup yields CDR1 SEHNR and CDR2 FQNEAQ (reference sequence). The CDR3 covers 15 residues. V trimming: 5 bases; J trimming: 1 base; junction bases outside the gene matches: 3. CDR3 in DNA: TGTGCCAGCAGCCCTGGGACAGGGGGCACAGATACGCAGTATTTT. This sequence encodes CASSPGTGGTDTQYF.

A single count supports this clone. V gene TRBV18 combines with J gene TRBJ2-3, with 9 bases aligning to TRBD2. The V gene's germline CDR1 is KGHSH and CDR2 LQKENI. The CDR3 contains 15 residues. After removal of 7 bases from V and 0 bases from J, the junction contained 5 bases not matched to a gene. The CDR3 DNA follows: TGTGCCAGCTGGCCTAGCGGGGTCAGCACAGATACGCAGTATTTT. Protein product: CASWPSGVSTDTQYF.

The chain employs TRBV27 and TRBJ2-7; 14 bases agree with TRBD2. CDR1 and CDR2 from the germline V gene are MNHEY and SMNVEV (reference sequence). Trimming at V came to 4 bases and at J to 3 bases, leaving 2 bases not matched to a gene. The CDR3 extends over 15 amino acids. This CDR3 is CASSSGLAGVYEQYF. The CDR3 DNA reads as TGTGCCAGCAGTTCGGGACTAGCGGGAGTCTACGAGCAGTACTTC.

This clone was detected only a few times. The chain combines TRBV4-1 with TRBJ2-2, with D perhaps matching TRBD1 (7 bases). CDR1 and CDR2 from the germline V gene are MGHRA and YSYEKL. The CDR3 is made up of 16 amino acids. The ends were cut back, 7 bases at V and 2 bases at J, with 17 bases in the middle. Here the CDR3 reads CASKAGQRLNTGELFF. The CDR3 DNA reads as TGCGCCAGCAAGGCGGGACAGCGCCTAAACACCGGGGAGCTGTTTTTT.

The chain is built from TRBV12-5 and TRBJ1-2, with a possible D match to TRBD1 (5 bases). The CDR3 length is 13 residues. Trimming left V 4 bases short and J 8 bases short, with 14 bases between. CDR1 and CDR2 (germline): LGHNT, FRNRAP. The DNA of the CDR3 is TGTGCTAGTGGTTCTGGGCAGGGACGGGGCTACACCTTC. Protein product: CASGSGQGRGYTF.

This clone was picked up a small number of times. The chain has TRBV12-2 and TRBJ1-5. TRBV12-2 is a documented pseudogene. The CDR3 totals 16 residues. This CDR3 is CASRLGSEGWHQPQHF. The DNA of the CDR3 is TGTGCAAGTCGCTTAGGAAGTGAGGGGTGGCATCAGCCCCAGCATTTT.

The rearrangement joins TRBV5-1 to TRBJ1-2; possibly TRBD1 for D (5 bases). This CDR3 is 15 amino acids long. From germline, CDR1 is SGHRS and CDR2 YFSETQ. V lost 5 bases to trimming and J lost 1 base, with 15 bases between them. CDR3 region: CASRKTTADNYGYTF. CDR3 nucleotide sequence: TGCGCCAGCAGGAAAACGACAGCAGATAACTATGGCTACACCTTC.

The rearrangement uses TRBV20-1 and TRBJ2-1, with D maybe TRBD2 (6 bases). Germline lookup yields CDR1 DFQATT and CDR2 SNEGSKA (reference sequence). Between the trimmed V and J ends, which lost 3 bases and 6 bases, there was a span of 15 bases. The CDR3 has 14 residues. The CDR3 protein is CSASKGGVINEQFF. In nucleotides, the CDR3 is TGCAGTGCTAGTAAGGGCGGGGTCATCAATGAGCAGTTCTTC.

The genes are TRBV5-6 and TRBJ2-3; TRBD1 matches 7 bases. Trimming took 4 bases from V and 6 from J; bases not matched to a gene: 8. CDR3 size: 14 residues. CDR1 is SGHDT and CDR2 is YYEEEE in the germline V gene. CDR3 DNA sequence: TGTGCCAGCAGCCCAAACAGGGGTGTCGATACGCAGTATTTT. Residues: CASSPNRGVDTQYF.